Shown below are 20 T cell receptor beta chains from a single sample sequenced in a study of siplizumab effects on memory and regulatory T cells. Profiling relied on immunoSEQ multiplex PCR, and the TCRdb table lists in-frame clones only, not all of them. This sample carries some 64,000 clones, about 80% of them seen once, and the ten largest clones take approximately 0.38%. The sample comprised memory CD4+ T cells sorted from blood. The receptors were sampled from a human donor in good health.

V gene TRBV29-1 combines with J gene TRBJ1-1; 12 bases are shared with TRBD1. Germline trimming cut 7 bases from V and 5 bases from J; bases unmatched to any gene: 8. CDR1 and CDR2 from the germline V gene are SQVTM and ANQGSEA. CDR3 length: 14 residues. CDR3 DNA sequence: TGCAGCGGGGGACAGGGGGCGATTATGACTGAAGCTTTCTTT. It yields the protein CSGGQGAIMTEAFF.

This clone was observed once. The V gene is TRBV5-5, the J gene TRBJ2-5, with a weak D call TRBD2 (5 bases). The CDR3 has 16 amino acids. Trimming left V 4 bases short and J 0 bases short, with 16 bases between. From germline, CDR1 is SGHKS and CDR2 YYEKEE (reference sequence). CDR3 DNA sequence: TGTGCCAGCAGCCCGAGGAGGACCTCGTACCAAGAGACCCAGTACTTC. Translating gives CASSPRRTSYQETQYF.

In its sample, this clone was seen a few times. This sample includes further DNA sequences coding for the same CDR3. V and J are TRBV11-2 and TRBJ2-2; D is unresolved. CDR3 length: 15 amino acids. Germline V gene data show CDR1 as SGHAT and CDR2 as FQNNGV. With 5 bases removed from V and 3 bases from J, the gap between germline ends came to 13 bases. In nucleotides, the CDR3 is TGTGCCAGCAGCCGCCGGTTCCAGGACACCGGGGAGCTGTTTTTT. Translated: CASSRRFQDTGELFF.

CDR3 bases: TGTGCCAGCACCCTGGGGTGGGCAGGGCGTCAGCCCCAGCATTTT. Amino acid sequence: CASTLGWAGRQPQHF. The V and J genes are TRBV5-6 and TRBJ1-5; D may be TRBD1 (5 bases). Germline values: CDR1 SGHDT, CDR2 YYEEEE. Between the trimmed V and J ends, which lost 6 bases and 6 bases, there was a span of 19 bases. The CDR3 sequence is 15 residues long.

This clone has only one observation. This chain joins TRBV6-5 and TRBJ1-2; TRBD1 agrees at 7 bases. V was pared by 6 bases and J by 7 bases, with 5 bases of the junction left unmatched. CDR1 MNHEY and CDR2 SVGAGI come from the germline V gene. This CDR3 has 12 residues. The CDR3, as DNA: TGTGCCAGCAGACAGGGGAATAGTGGCTACACCTTC. It codes for CASRQGNSGYTF.

The sample holds a few counts of this clone. The chain links TRBV9 to TRBJ2-5, with D unresolved. CDR1 SGDLS and CDR2 YYNGEE come from the germline V gene. CDR3 length: 13 residues. Trimming took off 2 bases at V and 2 bases at J, with 7 bases between the two ends. CDR3 loop: CASSVRTQETQYF. CDR3 coding DNA: TGTGCCAGCAGCGTCAGAACGCAAGAGACCCAGTACTTC.

The chain carries TRBV7-2 and TRBJ2-3; 8 nucleotides line up with TRBD2. This CDR3 comprises 16 residues. Germline lookup yields CDR1 SGHTA and CDR2 FQGNSA. With 6 bases clipped from V and 6 bases from J, the junction kept 14 bases outside the gene matches. The CDR3 sequence: CASRLLRGDTWDTQYF. CDR3 in DNA: TGTGCCAGCAGGTTATTGCGGGGGGACACTTGGGATACGCAGTATTTT.

This clone was seen once. This chain joins TRBV20-1 and TRBJ2-7; TRBD2 matches at 7 bases. V lost 3 bases and J lost 7; bases outside the gene matches: 3. CDR3 length: 11 amino acids. Looked up from germline, CDR1 is DFQATT and CDR2 is SNEGSKA (reference sequence). The CDR3 here is CSARVGGEQYF. The CDR3 coding sequence is TGCAGTGCTAGGGTGGGAGGGGAGCAGTACTTC.

The chain links TRBV12-5 to TRBJ2-1, with D hard to call. Trimming left V 1 base short and J 7 bases short, with 5 bases between. There are 12 residues in the CDR3. The germline gives CDR1 LGHNT, CDR2 FRNRAP. The CDR3, as DNA: TGTGCTAGTGGTTTGGAGTGGAATGAGCAGTTCTTC. This translates into CASGLEWNEQFF.

The chain recombines TRBV10-3 with TRBJ2-3; 10 positions match TRBD2. CDR1 is ENHRY and CDR2 is SYGVKD in the germline V gene. The CDR3 is made up of 16 amino acids. V lost 6 bases, J lost 4 bases, and 10 bases stayed unmatched. CDR3 DNA sequence: TGTGCCATCAGGAGCGGGAGCGGGGGGGCTGCAGATACGCAGTATTTT. Its protein product is CAIRSGSGGAADTQYF.

J is TRBJ2-3 and V is TRBV4-3; maybe TRBD2 (5 bases). Trimming shortened V by 1 base and J by 9 bases, and 8 bases separated the two germline ends. This CDR3 has 12 residues. Looked up from germline, CDR1 is LGHNA and CDR2 is YSLEER. The CDR3 DNA reads as TGCGCCAGCAGCCAAGTCCCGGGGACGCAGTATTTT. This sequence encodes CASSQVPGTQYF.

This chain joins TRBV5-6 and TRBJ1-1; D might be TRBD1 (5 bases). CDR1 is SGHDT and CDR2 is YYEEEE in the germline V gene. CDR3 length: 12 residues. Trimming removed 1 base from V and 11 bases from J, with 12 bases in between. The CDR3, as DNA: TGTGCCAGCAGCTTGCAGGGAGTTTCTGCTTTCTTT. Protein: CASSLQGVSAFF.

In its sample, this clone was seen a few times. The V gene is TRBV5-5, the J gene TRBJ2-3; a weak D match, TRBD1 (6 bases). CDR3 size: 15 residues. In germline, CDR1 is SGHKS, CDR2 YYEKEE (reference sequence). Between the trimmed V and J ends, which lost 3 bases and 4 bases, there was a span of 15 bases. CDR3: CASSSVTRGSDTQYF. CDR3 DNA: TGTGCCAGCAGCTCTGTTACTAGGGGGTCAGATACGCAGTATTTT.

The rearrangement uses TRBV30 and TRBJ2-3, with 9 nucleotides matching TRBD1. The CDR3 totals 15 residues. Germline assignment: CDR1 GTSNPN and CDR2 SVGIG (reference sequence). Trimming took 1 base from V and 4 from J; bases not matched to a gene: 6. CDR3 sequence: CAWSETGGIADTQYF. The CDR3 bases are TGTGCCTGGAGTGAAACAGGGGGCATCGCAGATACGCAGTATTTT.

The chain carries TRBV7-9 and TRBJ2-1; the match to TRBD1 covers 7 bases. CDR3 length: 14 residues. The germline gives CDR1 SEHNR, CDR2 FQNEAQ (reference sequence). The V segment lost 5 bases and the J segment 7 bases; nucleotides outside the gene matches: 8. This CDR3 reads CASSRGDSSNEQFF. DNA of the CDR3: TGTGCCAGCAGCCGAGGGGACAGCTCAAATGAGCAGTTCTTC.

The chain couples TRBV5-6 to TRBJ1-1; possible D gene TRBD1, 5 bases. Trimming shortened V by 2 bases and J by 7 bases, and 12 bases separated the two germline ends. CDR1 and CDR2 from the germline V gene are SGHDT and YYEEEE. The CDR3 length is 13 residues. The CDR3 nucleotides are TGTGCCAGCAGCTTCGGAGAAGGGGATGAAGCTTTCTTT. Translated, it gives CASSFGEGDEAFF.

The chain joins TRBV11-3 to TRBJ2-3; D remains unclear. V was shortened by 0 bases and J by 4 bases, with 11 bases between the two germline ends. Per germline, CDR1 SGHNT and CDR2 YENEEA. The CDR3 is 15 amino acids. CDR3: CASSLEGSMADTQYF. CDR3 coding DNA: TGTGCCAGCAGCTTAGAGGGCTCAATGGCAGATACGCAGTATTTT.

This clone was seen only a few times. The rearrangement links TRBV19 to TRBJ1-2; D perhaps matches TRBD1 (5 bases). The CDR3 runs to 14 residues. Trimming removed 4 bases from V and 2 bases from J, with 11 bases in between. Germline V CDR1 and CDR2: LNHDA, SQIVND (reference sequence). CDR3 DNA: TGTGCCAGTAGTAGTTACGACAGAAACTATGGCTACACCTTC. Protein: CASSSYDRNYGYTF.

This chain links TRBV6-1 with TRBJ1-6, with unresolved D. The length of the CDR3 is 18 residues. Trimming shortened V by 1 base and J by 0 bases, and 13 bases separated the two germline ends. Per the germline V gene, CDR1 is MNHNS and CDR2 is SASEGT. The CDR3 reads CASSEDISGSSYNSPLHF. DNA for the CDR3: TGTGCCAGCAGTGAAGATATATCTGGGAGCTCCTATAATTCACCCCTCCACTTT.

The rearrangement joins TRBV5-4 to TRBJ2-1, with 11 bases fitting TRBD2. V lost 1 base to trimming and J lost 10 bases; unmatched junction nucleotides: 10. There are 16 residues in the CDR3. Germline V gene lookup returns CDR1 SGHNT and CDR2 YYREEE (reference sequence). The CDR3 spells CASSLTSGGSLREQFF. CDR3 bases: TGTGCCAGCAGCTTGACTAGCGGGGGATCTTTAAGGGAGCAGTTCTTC. Filled out from reference TRBV5-4 and TRBJ2-1, the complete variable domain reads ETGVTQSPTHLIKTRGQQVTLRCSSQSGHNTVSWYQQALGQGPQFIFQYYREEENGRGNFPPRFSGLQFPNYSSELNVNALELDDSALYLCASSLTSGGSLREQFFGPGTRLTVL.